Shown below are 30 T cell receptor beta chains from a single sample sequenced in a study of blood T cell repertoires in COVID-19. Using immunoSEQ multiplex PCR, the repertoire was profiled, and TCRdb retains in-frame clones only, with some absent. The sample shows around 160,000 clones, 87% of them seen only once. Sequences were obtained from peripheral blood. These receptors were obtained from an older man with acute or convalescent COVID-19.

The chain's CDR3 is CASSVAEGSSGVHEQYF. CDR3 nucleotides: TGTGCCAGCAGCGTAGCAGAGGGGTCTAGCGGGGTCCACGAGCAGTACTTC. The chain recombines TRBV9 with TRBJ2-7, with 9 bases lining up with TRBD2. Trimming removed 0 bases from V and 5 bases from J; junction bases left unmatched: 12. The CDR3 has 17 residues. Germline CDR1 and CDR2: SGDLS and YYNGEE.

The rearrangement uses TRBV5-4 and TRBJ2-3; D may be TRBD2 (6 bases). CDR1 SGHNT and CDR2 YYREEE come from the germline V gene (reference sequence). Deletions cut 3 bases from V and 6 bases from J, with 14 bases between. The CDR3 has 14 residues. The CDR3 reads CASSWDLWDDTQYF. The DNA of the CDR3 is TGTGCCAGCAGCTGGGACTTGTGGGATGATACGCAGTATTTT.

The chain joins TRBV19 to TRBJ1-1; D gene unclear. The V and J ends lost 7 bases and 1 base respectively, with 10 bases between them. Germline CDR1 LNHDA, CDR2 SQIVND (reference sequence). The CDR3 is 13 residues long. This CDR3 is CASTLRENTEAFF. The CDR3 region has the DNA TGTGCCAGTACTTTGCGGGAGAACACTGAAGCTTTCTTT.

J is TRBJ2-2 and V is TRBV5-6; D remains unclear. CDR3 length equals 14 residues. From germline, CDR1 is SGHDT and CDR2 YYEEEE. Trimming cost V 2 bases and J 3 bases, with 8 bases left between them. For the CDR3, the DNA is TGTGCCAGCAGCTTTCTTACGGACACCGGGGAGCTGTTTTTT. Protein sequence: CASSFLTDTGELFF.

The chain has TRBV28 and TRBJ1-4; a possible D gene is TRBD1 (5 bases). This CDR3 has 14 residues. Germline V gives CDR1 MDHEN, CDR2 SYDVKM. Trimming took off 9 bases at V and 8 bases at J, with 19 bases between the two ends. This CDR3 is CASNGGRLGEKLFF. CDR3 DNA: TGTGCCAGTAATGGGGGGAGGTTAGGAGAAAAACTGTTTTTT.

The table lists this clone with a count of one. The V call is TRBV29-1, the J call TRBJ1-3; 10 positions match TRBD1. CDR3 length: 14 residues. Germline V gene data show CDR1 as SQVTM and CDR2 as ANQGSEA. The V and J ends lost 7 bases and 7 bases, in that order; junction bases with no gene match: 10. The CDR3 coding sequence is TGCAGCGCCGAACCGGGACAGGGGTCGAACACCATATATTTT. Protein: CSAEPGQGSNTIYF.

The gene calls are TRBV5-1 and TRBJ2-1, with 7 bases matching TRBD2. J gave up 3 bases and V 0 bases, and 3 bases lay outside the gene matches. Germline V gene sequence: CDR1 SGHRS, CDR2 YFSETQ. This CDR3 spans 15 amino acids. CDR3 protein: CASSLVASGYNEQFF. CDR3 sequence (DNA): TGCGCCAGCAGCTTGGTCGCTAGCGGCTACAATGAGCAGTTCTTC.

This clone was observed a handful of times. The gene calls are TRBV5-1 and TRBJ2-7, with TRBD1 matching over 9 bases. The V gene end was trimmed by 4 bases and the J gene end by 6 bases; junction bases not matched to a gene: 11. Per the germline V gene, CDR1 is SGHRS and CDR2 is YFSETQ. This CDR3 contains 15 residues. The CDR3 DNA sequence: TGCGCCAGCAGCCTGGGGGGACAGGGTATGCCCGAGCAGTACTTC. Encoded protein: CASSLGGQGMPEQYF.

The rearrangement uses TRBV11-3 and TRBJ2-3, with D uncertain. The V end was cut by 5 bases, the J end by 1 base, with 16 bases between. Germline V gene lookup returns CDR1 SGHNT and CDR2 YENEEA. CDR3 length: 16 amino acids. CDR3 loop: CASSARRGGGTDTQYF. The DNA for the CDR3 is TGTGCCAGCAGCGCCCGTCGTGGCGGAGGCACAGATACGCAGTATTTT.

The chain employs TRBV7-2 and TRBJ2-7; 7 bases are shared with TRBD2. Germline values: CDR1 SGHTA, CDR2 FQGNSA. V shed 3 bases and J 7 bases; nucleotides not matched to a gene: 6. This CDR3 contains 13 residues. CDR3 in amino acids: CASSFSEGGEQYF. For the CDR3, the DNA is TGTGCCAGCAGCTTTTCCGAGGGAGGGGAGCAGTACTTC.

The chain couples TRBV7-2 to TRBJ2-1; 8 nucleotides align to TRBD2. The V gene's germline CDR1 is SGHTA and CDR2 FQGNSA. V lost 1 base to trimming and J lost 3 bases; unmatched junction nucleotides: 2. The CDR3 totals 15 residues. The CDR3 coding sequence is TGTGCCAGCAGCTTAGTTAGCGGGAACTACAATGAGCAGTTCTTC. Translation gives CASSLVSGNYNEQFF.

This chain uses TRBV9 with TRBJ2-3, with a tentative D call TRBD1 (6 bases). Germline CDR1 and CDR2: SGDLS and YYNGEE. V was trimmed by 4 bases and J by 2 bases, leaving 14 bases between them. The CDR3 is made up of 15 amino acids. CDR3 bases: TGTGCCAGCAGCCCCAGACAGGTCCCCACAGATACGCAGTATTTT. It encodes CASSPRQVPTDTQYF.

V usage is TRBV7-2 and J usage is TRBJ2-5; 13 bases are a match to TRBD2. This CDR3 spans 17 amino acids. After removal of 4 bases from V and 4 bases from J, the junction contained 9 bases not matched to a gene. The germline CDR1 and CDR2 sequences are SGHTA and FQGNSA. CDR3 sequence (DNA): TGTGCCAGCAGCTCCGGACTAGCGGGAGCGTGGGGAGAGACCCAGTACTTC. Encoded protein: CASSSGLAGAWGETQYF.

The genes are TRBV6-5 and TRBJ1-5; D is ambiguous. V lost 7 bases and J lost 6, with 16 bases in between. The length of the CDR3 is 14 residues. Germline CDR1 is MNHEY and CDR2 is SVGAGI. The CDR3 region is CASTLEGPGQPQHF. The CDR3, as DNA: TGTGCCAGCACCCTCGAGGGTCCGGGTCAGCCCCAGCATTTT.

The chain recombines TRBV6-5 with TRBJ1-4; the D gene is possibly TRBD1 (6 bases). The CDR3 sequence is 12 residues long. V was clipped by 8 bases and J by 8 bases, with 12 bases between them. Germline CDR1 and CDR2: MNHEY and SVGAGI. The CDR3 loop reads CASGQGWEKLFF. CDR3 in DNA: TGTGCCAGCGGGCAGGGGTGGGAAAAACTGTTTTTT.

This chain uses TRBV7-2 with TRBJ2-1; 11 bases fit TRBD2. Germline V gene data show CDR1 as SGHTA and CDR2 as FQGNSA. The length of the CDR3 is 16 residues. V dropped 0 bases and J dropped 4; count of bases not matched to a gene: 2. Here the CDR3 DNA reads TGTGCCAGCAGCTTAGCGTCTAGCGGGAGGTACAATGAGCAGTTCTTC. Protein sequence: CASSLASSGRYNEQFF. Filled out from reference TRBV7-2 and TRBJ2-1, the complete variable domain reads GAGVSQSPSNKVTEKGKDVELRCDPISGHTALYWYRQSLGQGLEFLIYFQGNSAPDKSGLPSDRFSAERTGGSVSTLTIQRTQQEDSAVYLCASSLASSGRYNEQFFGPGTRLTVL.

V is TRBV6-6 and J is TRBJ2-1, with 7 bases lining up with TRBD2. Germline-derived CDR1 and CDR2 are MNHNY and SVGAGI (reference sequence). The CDR3 totals 17 residues. J lost 3 bases, V lost 5 bases, and 13 bases had no gene match. CDR3 coding DNA: TGTGCCAGCAGTCAGCCAAGACTAGCCCAAAACTACAATGAGCAGTTCTTC. This encodes CASSQPRLAQNYNEQFF.

The rearrangement uses TRBV5-1 and TRBJ1-3; D gene uncertain. In germline, CDR1 is SGHRS, CDR2 YFSETQ. The CDR3 has 15 residues. Trimming took off 0 bases at V and 3 bases at J, with 10 bases between the two ends. Written as DNA, the CDR3 is TGCGCCAGCAGCTTGGCTCATGCGGGTGGAAACACCATATATTTT. This translates into CASSLAHAGGNTIYF.

This clone came up once. The V gene is TRBV30, the J gene TRBJ2-3; D is ambiguous. V gave up 0 bases and J gave up 4 bases, with 5 bases separating them. Germline values: CDR1 GTSNPN, CDR2 SVGIG (reference sequence). This CDR3 contains 12 residues. The CDR3 here is CAWSVSSDTQYF. The CDR3 region has the DNA TGTGCCTGGAGTGTATCGTCAGATACGCAGTATTTT. Full variable domain (remainder filled in from reference TRBV30 and TRBJ2-3): SQTIHQWPATLVQPVGSPLSLECTVEGTSNPNLYWYRQAAGRGLQLLFYSVGIGQISSEVPQNLSASRPQDRQFILSSKKLLLSDSGFYLCAWSVSSDTQYFGPGTRLTVL.

V is TRBV5-4 and J is TRBJ2-6; 9 bases are a match to TRBD1. With V trimmed by 2 bases and J by 9 bases, 6 bases remained unmatched. The CDR3 is 15 amino acids. Germline CDR1 and CDR2: SGHNT and YYREEE (reference sequence). DNA of the CDR3: TGTGCCAGCAGCTTCGGCGGACAGGGGAACAACGTCCTGACTTTC. This translates into CASSFGGQGNNVLTF.

The chain joins TRBV15 to TRBJ2-3; a possible D gene is TRBD1 (6 bases). Germline-derived CDR1 and CDR2 are LNHNV and YYDKDF (reference sequence). V lost 1 base and J 2 bases, leaving 10 bases between the germline ends. The CDR3 spans 15 residues. The CDR3: CATSRGTAITDTQYF. As DNA, the CDR3 is TGTGCCACCAGCAGAGGGACAGCAATCACAGATACGCAGTATTTT.

The chain recombines TRBV28 with TRBJ2-6; D uncertain. This CDR3 spans 15 amino acids. Germline CDR1 MDHEN, CDR2 SYDVKM. V lost 1 base, J lost 0 bases, and 4 bases lay in between. CDR3 amino acids: CASSLSSSGANVLTF. The CDR3 DNA follows: TGTGCCAGCAGTTTATCGAGCTCTGGGGCCAACGTCCTGACTTTC.

The chain is built from TRBV27 and TRBJ2-1, with D perhaps TRBD1 (5 bases). V was clipped by 5 bases and J by 5 bases, with 13 bases between them. Germline V gives CDR1 MNHEY, CDR2 SMNVEV (reference sequence). This CDR3 region has 14 residues. The CDR3 reads CASSRRAFNNEQFF. DNA for the CDR3: TGTGCCAGCAGTCGCAGGGCATTTAACAATGAGCAGTTCTTC.

J is TRBJ2-7 and V is TRBV2; D is undetermined. The CDR3 totals 14 residues. In germline, CDR1 is SNHLY, CDR2 FYNNEI. The V and J ends lost 7 bases and 1 base respectively, with 14 bases between them. The CDR3 nucleotides read TGTGCCAGCACCGTGGGCAGGATTTCCTACGAGCAGTACTTC. Its protein is CASTVGRISYEQYF.

The chain's CDR3 is CASSLTGDNPGNTIYF. The DNA for the CDR3 is TGTGCCAGCAGCTTAACAGGCGACAACCCTGGAAACACCATATATTTT. The chain combines TRBV7-3 with TRBJ1-3; D unresolved. CDR1 and CDR2 (germline): SGHTA, FQGTGA. This CDR3 has 16 amino acids. V was clipped by 0 bases and J by 2 bases, with 11 bases between them.

There are a few counts of this clone. The sample carries other DNA sequences with the same CDR3. The genes are TRBV3-1 (or the pseudogene TRBV3-2) and TRBJ2-5; TRBD2 is a possible D gene (6 bases). CDR3 size: 16 residues. Germline CDR1 is LGHDT and CDR2 is YNNKEL (reference sequence). Trimming took 3 bases from V and 0 from J, leaving 14 bases between them. CDR3 sequence: CASSHLSRDYQETQYF. The CDR3 DNA reads TGTGCCAGCAGCCATTTATCCCGGGACTACCAAGAGACCCAGTACTTC.

The chain carries TRBV6-5 and TRBJ2-4; a weak D match, TRBD2 (5 bases). The CDR3 consists of 14 residues. Per the germline V gene, CDR1 is MNHEY and CDR2 is SVGAGI. Trimming took off 5 bases at V and 9 bases at J, with 17 bases between the two ends. The CDR3 DNA reads as TGTGCCAGCAGTCCCCGGGGAGCCGTCGGCATTCAGTACTTC. It specifies CASSPRGAVGIQYF.

This clone was seen just once. This chain connects TRBV1 to TRBJ2-2; no check of the table's D call, TRBD2, against the DNA was made. TRBV1 is marked as a pseudogene. The CDR3 has 16 residues. The DNA of the CDR3 is TGCACCAGCAGCCAAGTTTTCAGTGGCGCGGCCGGGGAGCTGTTTTTT. Translated: CTSSQVFSGAAGELFF.

Of note for this clone: Other DNA sequences within the sample encode an identical CDR3. V and J are TRBV5-1 and TRBJ2-1; D perhaps matches TRBD2 (5 bases). Germline V gene sequence: CDR1 SGHRS, CDR2 YFSETQ. The CDR3 is 14 amino acids. V shed 1 base and J shed 1 base, with 6 bases lying between them. The CDR3 loop is CASSLSGSYNEQFF. CDR3 nucleotide sequence: TGCGCCAGCAGCTTGTCGGGATCCTACAATGAGCAGTTCTTC.

The V call is TRBV6-5, the J call TRBJ1-6, with D tentatively TRBD1 (6 bases). Trimming pared 6 bases from V and 9 bases from J, leaving 18 bases between. The length of the CDR3 is 15 residues. Looked up from germline, CDR1 is MNHEY and CDR2 is SVGAGI. The CDR3 DNA reads TGTGCCAGCAGATGGGAGGGGGAGTTGCGTTCACCCCTCCACTTT. Translation gives CASRWEGELRSPLHF.